Here is one TCR beta chain with its context. No antigen is known for it. The sample belongs to a study of OX40 agonist ivuxolimab in advanced cancers. Whole-study findings and limits: CD4+ and CD8+ blood T cells expanded clonally by week 6 at 0.1 to 3.0 mg/kg. Compared with CD4+, CD8+ T cells on average had more expanded clones.

Researchers took blood at baseline, on cycle 4 day 1, and on cycle 7 day 1. Here immunoSEQ multiplex PCR was the method, and the copy in TCRdb shows in-frame clones only, minus some. The repertoire has tens of thousands of clones, 85% to 90% of them found once; the top ten carry 12%. The CDR3 has 14 amino acids. The germline gives CDR1 MNHEY, CDR2 SMNVEV (reference sequence). V shed 3 bases and J shed 4 bases, with 10 bases lying between them. Sequenced material: CD4+ or CD8+ T cells sorted from blood, taken in a trial of the OX40 agonist ivuxolimab. This chain connects TRBV27 to TRBJ2-1; unclear D gene. The TCR comes from an adult with an advanced solid tumor such as melanoma, head and neck, liver or kidney cancer. The CDR3 loop is CASSFELTYNEQFF. In DNA form, the CDR3 reads TGTGCCAGCAGTTTTGAGTTGACGTACAATGAGCAGTTCTTC.